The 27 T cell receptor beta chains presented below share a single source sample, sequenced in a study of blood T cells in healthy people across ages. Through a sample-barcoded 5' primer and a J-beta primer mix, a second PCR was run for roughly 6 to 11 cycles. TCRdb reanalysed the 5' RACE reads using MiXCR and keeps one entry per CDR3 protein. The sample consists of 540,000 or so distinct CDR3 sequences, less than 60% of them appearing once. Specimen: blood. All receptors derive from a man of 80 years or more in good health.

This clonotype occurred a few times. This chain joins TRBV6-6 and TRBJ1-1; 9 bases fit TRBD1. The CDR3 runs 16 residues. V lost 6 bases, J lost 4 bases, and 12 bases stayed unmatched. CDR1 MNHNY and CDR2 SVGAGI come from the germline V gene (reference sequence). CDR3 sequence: CASRQGPDRGSTEAFF. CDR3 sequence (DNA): TGTGCCAGCAGACAGGGGCCAGACAGGGGGAGCACTGAAGCTTTCTTT.

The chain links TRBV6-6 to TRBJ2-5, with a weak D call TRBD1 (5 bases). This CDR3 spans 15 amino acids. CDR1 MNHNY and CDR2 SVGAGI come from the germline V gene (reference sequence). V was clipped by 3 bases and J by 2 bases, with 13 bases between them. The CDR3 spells CASSYEDTTQETQYF. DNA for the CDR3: TGTGCCAGCAGTTATGAGGACACAACTCAAGAGACCCAGTACTTC.

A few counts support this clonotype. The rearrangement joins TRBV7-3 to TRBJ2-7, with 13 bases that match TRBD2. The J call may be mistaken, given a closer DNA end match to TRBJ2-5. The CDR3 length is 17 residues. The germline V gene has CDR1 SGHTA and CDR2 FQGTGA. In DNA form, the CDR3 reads TGTGCCAGCAGCTGGGGAACGGGACTAGCGGGAAAGGAGACCCAGTACTTC. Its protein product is CASSWGTGLAGKETQYF.

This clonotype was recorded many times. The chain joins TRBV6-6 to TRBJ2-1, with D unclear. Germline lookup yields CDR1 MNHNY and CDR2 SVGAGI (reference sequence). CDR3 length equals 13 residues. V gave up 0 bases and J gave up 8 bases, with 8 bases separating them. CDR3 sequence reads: CASSYSTQYEQFF. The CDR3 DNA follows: TGTGCCAGCAGTTACTCGACTCAGTATGAGCAGTTCTTC.

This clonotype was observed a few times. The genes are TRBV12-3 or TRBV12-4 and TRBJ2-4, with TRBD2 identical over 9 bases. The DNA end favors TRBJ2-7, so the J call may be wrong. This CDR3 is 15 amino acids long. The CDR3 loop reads CASSLGLTSGYEQYF. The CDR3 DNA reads TGTGCCAGCAGTTTAGGTTTGACTAGCGGTTACGAGCAGTACTTC.

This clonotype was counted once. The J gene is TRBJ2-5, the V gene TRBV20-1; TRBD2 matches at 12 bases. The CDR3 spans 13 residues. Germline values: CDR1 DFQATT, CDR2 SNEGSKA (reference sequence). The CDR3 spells CSRLAGDQETQYF. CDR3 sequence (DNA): TGCAGCCGACTAGCGGGGGACCAAGAGACCCAGTACTTC.

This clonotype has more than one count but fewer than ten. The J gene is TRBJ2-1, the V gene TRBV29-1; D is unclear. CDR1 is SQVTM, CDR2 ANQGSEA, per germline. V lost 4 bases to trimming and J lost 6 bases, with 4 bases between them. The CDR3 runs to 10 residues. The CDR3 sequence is CSVGVNEQFF. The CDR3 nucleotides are TGCAGCGTTGGGGTCAATGAGCAGTTCTTC.

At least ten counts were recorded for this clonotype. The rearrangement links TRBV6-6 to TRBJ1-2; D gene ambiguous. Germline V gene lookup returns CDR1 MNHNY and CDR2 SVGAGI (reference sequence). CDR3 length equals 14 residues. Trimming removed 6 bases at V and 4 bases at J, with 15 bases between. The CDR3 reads CASRNEGTTYGYTF. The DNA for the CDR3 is TGTGCCAGCAGGAACGAGGGCACCACCTATGGCTACACCTTC.

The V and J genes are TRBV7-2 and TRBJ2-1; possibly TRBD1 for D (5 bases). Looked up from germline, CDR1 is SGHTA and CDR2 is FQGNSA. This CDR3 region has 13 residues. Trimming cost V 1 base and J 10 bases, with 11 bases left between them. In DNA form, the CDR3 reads TGTGCCAGCAGCTTAGACGGGTCAGGGGAGCAGTTCTTC. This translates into CASSLDGSGEQFF. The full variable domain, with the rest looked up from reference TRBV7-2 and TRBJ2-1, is GAGVSQSPSNKVTEKGKDVELRCDPISGHTALYWYRQSLGQGLEFLIYFQGNSAPDKSGLPSDRFSAERTGGSVSTLTIQRTQQEDSAVYLCASSLDGSGEQFFGPGTRLTVL.

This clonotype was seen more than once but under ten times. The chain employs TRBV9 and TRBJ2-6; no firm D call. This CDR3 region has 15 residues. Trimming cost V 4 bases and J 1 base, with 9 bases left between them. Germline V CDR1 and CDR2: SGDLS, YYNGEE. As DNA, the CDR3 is TGTGCCAGCAGCAGACGCAGATCTGGGGCCAACGTCCTGACTTTC. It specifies CASSRRRSGANVLTF.

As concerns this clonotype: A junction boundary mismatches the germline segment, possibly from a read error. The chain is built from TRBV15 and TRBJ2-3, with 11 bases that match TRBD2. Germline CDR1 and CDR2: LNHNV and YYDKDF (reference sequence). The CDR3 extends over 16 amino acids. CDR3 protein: CTTSLAGGPDTDTQYF. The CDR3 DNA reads TGTACCACCAGCCTAGCGGGGGGCCCGGACACAGATACGCAGTATTTT.

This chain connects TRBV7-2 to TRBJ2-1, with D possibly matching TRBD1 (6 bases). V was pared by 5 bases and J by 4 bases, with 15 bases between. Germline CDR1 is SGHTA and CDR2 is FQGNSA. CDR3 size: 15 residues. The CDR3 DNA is TGTGCCAGCAGCACCCGGGACACCACTTACAATGAGCAGTTCTTC. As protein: CASSTRDTTYNEQFF. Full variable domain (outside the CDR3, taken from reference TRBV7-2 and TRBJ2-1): GAGVSQSPSNKVTEKGKDVELRCDPISGHTALYWYRQSLGQGLEFLIYFQGNSAPDKSGLPSDRFSAERTGGSVSTLTIQRTQQEDSAVYLCASSTRDTTYNEQFFGPGTRLTVL.

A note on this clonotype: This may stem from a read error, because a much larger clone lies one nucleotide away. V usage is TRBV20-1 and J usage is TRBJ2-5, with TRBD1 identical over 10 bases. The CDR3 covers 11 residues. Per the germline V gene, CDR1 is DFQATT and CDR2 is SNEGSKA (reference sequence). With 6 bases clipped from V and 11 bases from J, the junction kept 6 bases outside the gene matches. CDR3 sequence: CSADRGNEQYF. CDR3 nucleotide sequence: TGCAGTGCGGACAGGGGGAATGAGCAGTACTTC.

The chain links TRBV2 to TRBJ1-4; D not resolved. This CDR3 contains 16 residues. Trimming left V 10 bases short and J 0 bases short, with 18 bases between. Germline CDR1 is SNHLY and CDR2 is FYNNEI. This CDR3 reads CATLRRQLATNEKLFF. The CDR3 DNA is TGTGCCACCCTCCGACGGCAGTTGGCAACTAATGAAAAACTGTTTTTT.

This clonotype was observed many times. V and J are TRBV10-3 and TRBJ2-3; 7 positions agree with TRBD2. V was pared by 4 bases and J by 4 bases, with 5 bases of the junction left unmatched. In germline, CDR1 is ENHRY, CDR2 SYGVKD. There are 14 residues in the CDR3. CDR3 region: CAISVGGRADTQYF. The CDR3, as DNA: TGTGCCATCAGTGTCGGCGGGAGAGCAGATACGCAGTATTTT.

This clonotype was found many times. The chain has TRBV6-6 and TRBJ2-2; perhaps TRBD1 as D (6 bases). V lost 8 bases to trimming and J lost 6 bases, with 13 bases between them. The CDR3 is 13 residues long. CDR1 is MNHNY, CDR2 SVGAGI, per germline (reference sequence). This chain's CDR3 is CASSQGGSGELFF. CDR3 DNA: TGTGCCAGCTCACAAGGGGGTTCCGGGGAGCTGTTTTTT.

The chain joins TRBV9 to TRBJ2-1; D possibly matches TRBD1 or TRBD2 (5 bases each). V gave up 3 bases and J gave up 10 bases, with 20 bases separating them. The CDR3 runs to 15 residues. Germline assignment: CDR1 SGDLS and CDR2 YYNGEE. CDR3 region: CASSAAKTSGSEQFF. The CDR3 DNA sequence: TGTGCCAGCAGCGCAGCCAAAACCTCAGGGAGCGAGCAGTTCTTC.

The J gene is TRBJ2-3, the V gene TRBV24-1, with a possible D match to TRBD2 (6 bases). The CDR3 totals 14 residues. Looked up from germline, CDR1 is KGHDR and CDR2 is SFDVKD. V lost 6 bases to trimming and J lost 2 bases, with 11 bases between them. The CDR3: CATSPKGLTDTQYF. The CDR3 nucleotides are TGTGCCACCAGTCCCAAGGGACTCACAGATACGCAGTATTTT.

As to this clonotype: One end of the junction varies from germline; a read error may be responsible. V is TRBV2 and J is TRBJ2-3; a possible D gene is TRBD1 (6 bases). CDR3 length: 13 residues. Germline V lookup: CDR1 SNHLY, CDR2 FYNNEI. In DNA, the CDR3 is TGTGCCAGCAGGGAAGGACAGACAGATACGCAGTATTTT. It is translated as CASREGQTDTQYF.

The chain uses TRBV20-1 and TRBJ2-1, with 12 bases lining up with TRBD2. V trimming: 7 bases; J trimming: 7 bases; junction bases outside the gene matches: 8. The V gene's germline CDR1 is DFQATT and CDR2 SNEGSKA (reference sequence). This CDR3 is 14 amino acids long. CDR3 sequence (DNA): TGCAGTGTTCGTCTAGCGGGGGGGCCGAATGAGCAGTTCTTC. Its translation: CSVRLAGGPNEQFF.

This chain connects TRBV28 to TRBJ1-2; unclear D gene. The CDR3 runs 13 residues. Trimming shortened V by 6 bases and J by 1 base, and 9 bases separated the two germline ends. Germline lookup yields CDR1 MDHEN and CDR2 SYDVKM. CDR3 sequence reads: CASRRKGNYGYTF. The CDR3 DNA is TGTGCCAGCAGGAGAAAGGGTAACTATGGCTACACCTTC.

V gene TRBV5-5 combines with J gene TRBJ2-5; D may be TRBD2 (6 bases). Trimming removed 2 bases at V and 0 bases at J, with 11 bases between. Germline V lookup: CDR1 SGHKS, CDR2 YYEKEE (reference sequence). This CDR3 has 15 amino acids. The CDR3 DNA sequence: TGTGCCAGCAGCTTTATTGCGGGGCACCAAGAGACCCAGTACTTC. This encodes CASSFIAGHQETQYF.

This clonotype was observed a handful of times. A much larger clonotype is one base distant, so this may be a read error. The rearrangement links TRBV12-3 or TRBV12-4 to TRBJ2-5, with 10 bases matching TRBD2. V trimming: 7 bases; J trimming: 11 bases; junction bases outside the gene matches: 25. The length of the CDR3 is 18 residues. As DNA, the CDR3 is TGTGCCAGCACCCTCTTTGCTAGCGGGAGAATTGGCTACAATGAGCAGTACTTC. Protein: CASTLFASGRIGYNEQYF.

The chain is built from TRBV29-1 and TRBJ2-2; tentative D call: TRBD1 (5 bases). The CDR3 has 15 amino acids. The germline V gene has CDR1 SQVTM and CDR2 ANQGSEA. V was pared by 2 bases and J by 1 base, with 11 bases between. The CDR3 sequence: CSVEPREKNTGELFF. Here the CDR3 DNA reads TGCAGCGTTGAACCCAGGGAAAAGAACACCGGGGAGCTGTTTTTT.

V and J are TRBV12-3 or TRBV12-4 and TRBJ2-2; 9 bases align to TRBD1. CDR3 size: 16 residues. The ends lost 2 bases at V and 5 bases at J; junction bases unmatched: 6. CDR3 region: CASSLRNRGRTGELFF. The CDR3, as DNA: TGTGCCAGCAGTTTACGGAACAGGGGGCGTACCGGGGAGCTGTTTTTT.

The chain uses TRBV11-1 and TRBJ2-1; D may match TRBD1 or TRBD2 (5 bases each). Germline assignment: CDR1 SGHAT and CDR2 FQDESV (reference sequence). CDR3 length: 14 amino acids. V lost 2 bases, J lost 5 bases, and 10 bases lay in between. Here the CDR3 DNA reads TGTGCCAGCAGCTTAATGGGGACCAACAATGAGCAGTTCTTC. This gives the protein CASSLMGTNNEQFF.

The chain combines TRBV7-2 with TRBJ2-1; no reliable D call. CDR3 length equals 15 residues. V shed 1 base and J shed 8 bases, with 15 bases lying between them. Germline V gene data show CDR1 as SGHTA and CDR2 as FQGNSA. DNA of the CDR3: TGTGCCAGCAGCTTAGAGGTGAGAGGATGGGATGAGCAGTTCTTC. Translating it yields CASSLEVRGWDEQFF.